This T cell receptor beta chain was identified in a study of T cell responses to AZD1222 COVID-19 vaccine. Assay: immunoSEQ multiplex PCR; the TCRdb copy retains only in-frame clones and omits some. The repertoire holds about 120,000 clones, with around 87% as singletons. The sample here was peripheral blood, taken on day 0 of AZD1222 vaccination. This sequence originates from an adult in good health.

The CDR3 nucleotides read TGTGCCACCAGCGGGGGACAGGGATACTACGAGCAGTACTTC. Amino acid sequence: CATSGGQGYYEQYF. V usage is TRBV15 and J usage is TRBJ2-7, with 9 positions matching TRBD1. The length of the CDR3 is 14 residues. CDR1 and CDR2 (germline): LNHNV, YYDKDF (reference sequence). J lost 3 bases, V lost 5 bases, and 5 bases had no gene match.